This is a list of T cell receptor beta chains from one sample in a study of cytomegalovirus exposure and HLA in healthy donors. Method: immunoSEQ multiplex PCR; TCRdb's copy keeps in-frame clones and lacks some. The table records about 67,000 clones, 68% of them present only once. Material: PBMCs. The receptors were sampled from a woman aged 25 to 39 in good health and CMV-seronegative. The CDR3 runs from the conserved cysteine through the conserved F or W. A D gene is named only where the DNA matches it firmly. Clone sizes are given selectively: once, few, many, or a class where the clone is expanded.

d_call j_call clone_size v_call cdr3_nt cdr3_aa
- TRBJ1-3 - TRBV5-1 TGCGCCAGCAGCTTGGCGAGCTCCTCTGGAAACACCATATATTTT CASSLASSSGNTIYF
TRBD1 TRBJ2-5 - TRBV30 TGTGCCTGGAGTGTTGGGACAGGGGAAGGAGAGACCCAGTACTTC CAWSVGTGEGETQYF
TRBD1 TRBJ2-5 - TRBV29-1 TGCAGCGCCGAATCCGGGACAGGGGAAGAGAAGCAGTACTTC CSAESGTGEEKQYF
- TRBJ2-4 few TRBV12-5 TGTGCTAGTGGTCCCTGGGACGGCGGGGAAAACATTCAGTACTTC CASGPWDGGENIQYF
TRBD2 TRBJ2-3 - TRBV5-1 TGCGCCAGCAGCTCGACTAGCAGCACAGATACGCAGTATTTT CASSSTSSTDTQYF
- TRBJ2-1 - TRBV30 TGTGCCTGGAGTGACGGGGGAGGCCTGGATGAGCAGTTCTTC CAWSDGGGLDEQFF
- TRBJ2-1 - TRBV2 TGTGCCAGCAGCCGACTCGTGTGGAATGAGCAGTTCTTC CASSRLVWNEQFF
TRBD2 TRBJ2-1 - TRBV7-2 TGTGCCAGCAGCTTGGGAGCGGGGGAGTGGAATGAGCAGTTCTTC CASSLGAGEWNEQFF
- TRBJ1-5 once TRBV30 TGTGCCTGGACCCACCGGGACACCGGGGTAGATCAGCCCCAGCATTTT CAWTHRDTGVDQPQHF
- TRBJ1-5 - TRBV7-2 TGTGCCAGCAGCTTAGTAATGCGACGAGGAAATCAGCCCCAGCATTTT CASSLVMRRGNQPQHF
- TRBJ1-2 - TRBV5-4 TGTGCCAGCAGCTTGGCCCCGGGGGTGGGAGGCTACACCTTC CASSLAPGVGGYTF
- TRBJ2-1 - TRBV7-9 TGTGCCAGCAGCTTAGACCGGAGGGGCAATGAGCAGTTCTTC CASSLDRRGNEQFF
- TRBJ1-1 - TRBV7-4 TGTGCCAGCAGCACCCCCCGGAGGATCTTT CASSTPRRIF
- TRBJ1-4 medium-sized TRBV6-5 TGTGCCAGCCGGGACACAAATGAAAAACTGTTTTTT CASRDTNEKLFF
- TRBJ1-5 once TRBV27 TGTGCCAGCAGTTTATCGGAGTTCCAGCCCCAGCATTTT CASSLSEFQPQHF
TRBD1 TRBJ1-2 - TRBV13 TGTGCCAGCAGCCGCGACAGGGCGGGTGGCTACACCTTC CASSRDRAGGYTF
- TRBJ1-2 - TRBV6-1 TGTGCCAGCAGCTTACACCCAGGGGCGATGGGCTACACCTTC CASSLHPGAMGYTF
- TRBJ2-5 - TRBV13 TGTGCCAGCAGCCCCCCAGGGGTTGAGGAGACCCAGTACTTC CASSPPGVEETQYF
TRBD1 TRBJ1-5 - TRBV19 TGTGCCAGTACACAGGGGACAGGGGGTGGGCAGCCCCAGCATTTT CASTQGTGGGQPQHF
- TRBJ2-3 - TRBV5-5 TGTGCCAGCAGCTTGGTATTCACAGATACGCAGTATTTT CASSLVFTDTQYF
TRBD2 TRBJ2-3 - TRBV4-3 TGCGCCAGCAGCGCTGGGACTAGCTTCATCGGAGATACGCAGTATTTT CASSAGTSFIGDTQYF
- TRBJ2-7 - TRBV6-1 TGTGCCAGCACCCTTTCGAGCTCCTACGAGCAGTACTTC CASTLSSSYEQYF
TRBD1 TRBJ1-1 - TRBV30 TGTGCCTGGGGAAGGGACAGGCTGAACACTGAAGCTTTCTTT CAWGRDRLNTEAFF
- TRBJ2-3 - TRBV6-5 TGTGCCAGCAGTTGGGCCTCCGCAAGCACAGATACGCAGTATTTT CASSWASASTDTQYF
- TRBJ1-5 few TRBV19 TGTGCCAGTAGTTTCGCTAGGCGCAGTAGAGGTTCCCAGCCCCAGCATTTT CASSFARRSRGSQPQHF
- TRBJ2-3 - TRBV6-5 TGTGCCAGCAGTACGGGTATGGGTTCCACAGATACGCAGTATTTT CASSTGMGSTDTQYF
TRBD2 TRBJ2-2 - TRBV7-6 TGTGCCAGCAGCTTAGTTGGGGGGGACACCGGGGAGCTGTTTTTT CASSLVGGDTGELFF
TRBD1 TRBJ2-1 - TRBV4-1 TGCGCCAGCAGCCAAGTCCGAGGGGGCCGAAATGAGCAGTTCTTC CASSQVRGGRNEQFF
- TRBJ2-7 - TRBV6-6 TGTGCCAGCAGTTACTCATCGGGCAGGGCCTACGAGCAGTACTTC CASSYSSGRAYEQYF
TRBD1 TRBJ2-7 few TRBV11-3 TGTGCCAGCAGCTTAGTTCGAAGGACAGGGACCTACGAGCAGTACTTC CASSLVRRTGTYEQYF
TRBD2 TRBJ2-3 - TRBV10-1 TGCGCCAGCAGTGAATCCCTAGCGGGGGGACCAGATACGCAGTATTTT CASSESLAGGPDTQYF
- TRBJ2-2 few TRBV5-1 TGCGCCAGCATATCAAGGGGCTCGGGCACCGGGGAGCTGTTTTTT CASISRGSGTGELFF
TRBD1 TRBJ1-6 few TRBV28 TGTGCCAGCAGCTCTACGACAGGGGGTATCACTTCACCCCTCCACTTT CASSSTTGGITSPLHF
- TRBJ1-1 once TRBV7-8 TGTGCCAGCAGCCTAGGGGCAGGGTGGGATGAAGCTTTCTTT CASSLGAGWDEAFF
- TRBJ1-1 few TRBV4-1 TGCGCCAGCAGCGGGCCAGGGATAACGAACACTGAAGCTTTCTTT CASSGPGITNTEAFF
- TRBJ2-1 - TRBV19 TGTGCCAGTAGTATTGGGCAGGGCAATGAGCAGTTCTTC CASSIGQGNEQFF
- TRBJ1-3 - TRBV10-3 TGTGCCACCTCAGATTACTCTGGAAACACCATATATTTT CATSDYSGNTIYF